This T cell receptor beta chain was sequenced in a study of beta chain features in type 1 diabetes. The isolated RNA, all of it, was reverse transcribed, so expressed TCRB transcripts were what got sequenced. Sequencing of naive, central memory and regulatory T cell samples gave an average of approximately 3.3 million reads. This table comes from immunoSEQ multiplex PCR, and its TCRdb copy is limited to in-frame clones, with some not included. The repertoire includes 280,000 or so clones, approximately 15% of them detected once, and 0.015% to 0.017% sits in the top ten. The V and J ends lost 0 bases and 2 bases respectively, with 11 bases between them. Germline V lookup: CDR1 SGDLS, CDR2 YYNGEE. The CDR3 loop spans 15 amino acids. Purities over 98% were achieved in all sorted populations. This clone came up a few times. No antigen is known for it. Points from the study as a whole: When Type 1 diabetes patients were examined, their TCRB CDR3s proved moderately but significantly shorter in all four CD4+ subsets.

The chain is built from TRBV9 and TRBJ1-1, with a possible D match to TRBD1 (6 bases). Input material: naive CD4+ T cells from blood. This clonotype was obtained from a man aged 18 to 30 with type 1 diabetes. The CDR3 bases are TGTGCCAGCAGCGTAGCCCCACAGGGAAACACTGAAGCTTTCTTT. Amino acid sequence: CASSVAPQGNTEAFF.